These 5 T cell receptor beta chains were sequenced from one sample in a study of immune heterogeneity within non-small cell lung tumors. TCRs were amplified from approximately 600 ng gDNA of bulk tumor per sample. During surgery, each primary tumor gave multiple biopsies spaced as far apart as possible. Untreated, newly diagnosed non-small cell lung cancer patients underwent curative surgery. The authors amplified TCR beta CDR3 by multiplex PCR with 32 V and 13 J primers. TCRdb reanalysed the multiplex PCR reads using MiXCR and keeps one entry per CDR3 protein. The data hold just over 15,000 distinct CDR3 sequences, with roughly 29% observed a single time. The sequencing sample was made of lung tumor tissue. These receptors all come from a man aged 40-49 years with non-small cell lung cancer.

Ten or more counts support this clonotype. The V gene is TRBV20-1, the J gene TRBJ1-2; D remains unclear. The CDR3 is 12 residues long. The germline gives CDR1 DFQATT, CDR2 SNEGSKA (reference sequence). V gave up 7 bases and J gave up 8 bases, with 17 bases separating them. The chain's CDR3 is CSGTLVREGYTF. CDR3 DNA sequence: TGCAGTGGGACTCTGGTGAGGGAGGGCTACACCTTC.

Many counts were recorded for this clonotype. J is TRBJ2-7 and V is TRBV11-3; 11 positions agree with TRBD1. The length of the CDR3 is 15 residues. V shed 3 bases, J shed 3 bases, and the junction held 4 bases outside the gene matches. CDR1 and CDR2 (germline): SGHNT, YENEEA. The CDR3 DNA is TGTGCCAGCAGCTTGACCGGGACAGGGGGCTACGAGCAGTACTTC. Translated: CASSLTGTGGYEQYF.

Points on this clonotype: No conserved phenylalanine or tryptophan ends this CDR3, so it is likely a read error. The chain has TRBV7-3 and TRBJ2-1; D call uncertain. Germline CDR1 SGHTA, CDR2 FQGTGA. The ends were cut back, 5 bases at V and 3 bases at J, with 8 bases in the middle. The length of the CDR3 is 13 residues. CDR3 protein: CASSERHYNEQFY. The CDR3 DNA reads TGTGCCAGCAGCGAACGCCACTACAATGAGCAGTTCTAC.

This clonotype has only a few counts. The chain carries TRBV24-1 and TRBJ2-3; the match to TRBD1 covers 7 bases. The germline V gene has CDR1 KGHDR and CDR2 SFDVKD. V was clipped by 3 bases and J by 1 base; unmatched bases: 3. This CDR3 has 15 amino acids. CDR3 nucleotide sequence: TGTGCCACCAGTGATGCAGGGGGTGGCACAGATACGCAGTATTTT. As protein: CATSDAGGGTDTQYF.

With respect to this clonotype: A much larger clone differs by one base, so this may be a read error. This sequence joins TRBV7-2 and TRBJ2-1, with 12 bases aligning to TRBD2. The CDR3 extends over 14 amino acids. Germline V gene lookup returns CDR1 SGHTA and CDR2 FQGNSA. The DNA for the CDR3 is TGTGCCAGCAGGACTAGCGGGAGTAGCAATGATCAGTTCTTC. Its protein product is CASRTSGSSNDQFF. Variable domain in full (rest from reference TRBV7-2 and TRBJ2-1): GAGVSQSPSNKVTEKGKDVELRCDPISGHTALYWYRQSLGQGLEFLIYFQGNSAPDKSGLPSDRFSAERTGGSVSTLTIQRTQQEDSAVYLCASRTSGSSNDQFFGPGTRLTVL.